The source of this T cell receptor beta chain is a study of OX40 agonist ivuxolimab in advanced cancers. Overall study: Every 2 weeks, ivuxolimab was infused into the patients intravenously at between 0.01 and 10 mg/kg. Study-wide points: There were, on average, more expanded clones in CD8+ T cells than in CD4+. Determination of antigen specificity was not performed for the expanded peripheral T cells.

The data were produced by immunoSEQ multiplex PCR, yet TCRdb's version contains in-frame clones alone and is incomplete. The sample gives tens of thousands of clones, 88% of which show up once; roughly 12% is in the top ten. With regard to this clone: Its antigen is as yet unknown.

The sample in question was CD4+ or CD8+ T cells sorted from blood, obtained in a trial of the OX40 agonist ivuxolimab. This TCR derives from an adult with an advanced solid tumor such as melanoma, head and neck, liver or kidney cancer.

The CDR3 DNA reads TGTGCCGGACGCCCGGGTAAGAACACTGAAGCTTTCTTT. Translated: CAGRPGKNTEAFF. V usage is TRBV28 and J usage is TRBJ1-1; D is unresolved. V lost 11 bases and J lost 1, with 14 bases in between. CDR3 length: 13 residues. Germline CDR1 reads MDHEN; CDR2 reads SYDVKM.